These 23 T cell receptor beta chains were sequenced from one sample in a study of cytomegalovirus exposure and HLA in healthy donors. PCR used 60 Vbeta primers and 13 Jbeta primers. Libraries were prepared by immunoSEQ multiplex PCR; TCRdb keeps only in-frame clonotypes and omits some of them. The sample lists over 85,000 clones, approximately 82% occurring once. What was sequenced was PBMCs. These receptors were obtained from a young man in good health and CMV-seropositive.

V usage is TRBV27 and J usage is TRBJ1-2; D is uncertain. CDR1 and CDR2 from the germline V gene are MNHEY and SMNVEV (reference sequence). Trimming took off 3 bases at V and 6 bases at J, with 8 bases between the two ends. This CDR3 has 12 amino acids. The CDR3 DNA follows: TGTGCCAGCAGTTTTGGAGGAGATGGCTACACCTTC. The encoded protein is CASSFGGDGYTF.

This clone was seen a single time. The CDR3 region is CASSQGGQSGTEAFF. CDR3 sequence (DNA): TGCGCCAGCAGCCAGGGGGGACAGTCGGGAACTGAAGCTTTCTTT. V gene TRBV4-1 combines with J gene TRBJ1-1; 7 nucleotides agree with TRBD1. Germline trimming cut 3 bases from V and 5 bases from J; bases unmatched to any gene: 9. The CDR3 is 15 residues long. The germline gives CDR1 MGHRA, CDR2 YSYEKL.

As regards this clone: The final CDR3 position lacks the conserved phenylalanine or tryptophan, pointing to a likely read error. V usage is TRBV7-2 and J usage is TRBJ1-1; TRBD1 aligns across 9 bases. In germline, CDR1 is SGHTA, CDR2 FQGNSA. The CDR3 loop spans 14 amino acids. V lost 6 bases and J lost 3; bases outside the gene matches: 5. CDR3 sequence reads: CASSLRDRDTEAFL. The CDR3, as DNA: TGTGCCAGCAGTCTCCGGGACAGGGACACTGAAGCTTTCCTT.

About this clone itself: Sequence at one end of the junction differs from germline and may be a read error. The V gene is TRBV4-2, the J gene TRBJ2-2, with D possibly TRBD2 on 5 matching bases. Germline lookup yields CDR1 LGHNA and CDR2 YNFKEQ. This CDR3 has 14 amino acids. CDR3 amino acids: CAGSHLGDTGELFF. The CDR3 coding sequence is TGTGCCGGCAGCCATTTGGGAGACACCGGGGAGCTGTTTTTT.

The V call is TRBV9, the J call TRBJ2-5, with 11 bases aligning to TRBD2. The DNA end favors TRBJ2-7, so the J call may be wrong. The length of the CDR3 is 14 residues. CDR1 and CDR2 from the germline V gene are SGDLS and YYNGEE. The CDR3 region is CASSASGGPYEQYF. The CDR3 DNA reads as TGTGCCAGCAGCGCTAGCGGGGGGCCATACGAGCAGTACTTC.

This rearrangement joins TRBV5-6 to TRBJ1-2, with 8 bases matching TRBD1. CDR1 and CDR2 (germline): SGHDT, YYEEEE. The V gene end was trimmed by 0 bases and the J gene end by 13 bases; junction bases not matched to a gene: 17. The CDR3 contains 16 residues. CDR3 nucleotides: TGTGCCAGCAGCTTGGTGCGGACAGGGAGAACCCTCAGCCTCACCTTC. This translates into CASSLVRTGRTLSLTF.

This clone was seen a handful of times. The CDR3 spells CASSPGQIWNTIYF. CDR3 bases: TGTGCCAGCAGCCCGGGACAGATCTGGAACACCATATATTTT. This chain joins TRBV7-9 and TRBJ1-3, with 7 bases lining up with TRBD1. The CDR3 spans 14 residues. V gave up 5 bases and J gave up 7 bases; unmatched junction bases: 8. From germline, CDR1 is SEHNR and CDR2 FQNEAQ (reference sequence).

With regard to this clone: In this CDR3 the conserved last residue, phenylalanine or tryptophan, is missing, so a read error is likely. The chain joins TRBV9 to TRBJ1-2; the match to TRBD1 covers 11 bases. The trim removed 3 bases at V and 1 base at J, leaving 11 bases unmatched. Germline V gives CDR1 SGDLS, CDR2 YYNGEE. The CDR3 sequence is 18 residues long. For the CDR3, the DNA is TGTGCCAGCAGCGGACCGGGACAGGGGGAATCAATTAACTATGGCTACACCCTC. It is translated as CASSGPGQGESINYGYTL.

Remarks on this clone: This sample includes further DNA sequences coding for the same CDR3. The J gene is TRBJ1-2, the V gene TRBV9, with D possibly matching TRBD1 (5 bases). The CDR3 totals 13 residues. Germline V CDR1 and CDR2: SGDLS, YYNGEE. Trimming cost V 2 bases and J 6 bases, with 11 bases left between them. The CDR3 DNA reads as TGTGCCAGCAGCGTGCAGGGTACCGATGGCTACACCTTC. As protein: CASSVQGTDGYTF.

The CDR3 nucleotides read TGTGCCAGCAGTGTTTCAACAAATCAGCCCCAGCATTTT. Encoded protein: CASSVSTNQPQHF. The gene calls are TRBV2 and TRBJ1-5, with D uncertain. The CDR3 length is 13 residues. Germline CDR1 reads SNHLY; CDR2 reads FYNNEI. V shed 4 bases and J shed 4 bases, with 8 bases lying between them. The full variable domain, with the rest looked up from reference TRBV2 and TRBJ1-5, is EPEVTQTPSHQVTQMGQEVILRCVPISNHLYFYWYRQILGQKVEFLVSFYNNEISEKSEIFDDQFSVERPDGSNFTLKIRSTKLEDSAMYFCASSVSTNQPQHFGDGTRLSIL.

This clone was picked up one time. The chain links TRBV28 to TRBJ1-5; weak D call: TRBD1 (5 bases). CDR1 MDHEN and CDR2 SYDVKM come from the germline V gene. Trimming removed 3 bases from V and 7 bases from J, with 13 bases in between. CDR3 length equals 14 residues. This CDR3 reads CASSFKGFNQPQHF. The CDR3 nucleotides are TGTGCCAGCAGTTTCAAGGGGTTTAACCAGCCCCAGCATTTT.

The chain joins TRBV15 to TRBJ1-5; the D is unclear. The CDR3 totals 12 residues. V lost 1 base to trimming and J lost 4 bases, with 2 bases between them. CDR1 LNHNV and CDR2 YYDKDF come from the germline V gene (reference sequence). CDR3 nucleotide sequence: TGTGCCACCAGCAGAGCTAATCAGCCCCAGCATTTT. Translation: CATSRANQPQHF.

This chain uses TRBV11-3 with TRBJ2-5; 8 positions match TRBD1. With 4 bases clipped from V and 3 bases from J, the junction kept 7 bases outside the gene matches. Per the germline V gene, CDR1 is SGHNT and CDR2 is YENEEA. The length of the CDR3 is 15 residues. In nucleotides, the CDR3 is TGTGCCAGCAGCTCCACAGTGACAGGGGAAGAGACCCAGTACTTC. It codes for CASSSTVTGEETQYF.

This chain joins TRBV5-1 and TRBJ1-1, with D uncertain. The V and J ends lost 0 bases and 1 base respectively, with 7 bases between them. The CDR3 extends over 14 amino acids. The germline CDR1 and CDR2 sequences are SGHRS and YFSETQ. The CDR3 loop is CASSLAGPNTEAFF. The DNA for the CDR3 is TGCGCCAGCAGCTTGGCCGGTCCGAACACTGAAGCTTTCTTT.

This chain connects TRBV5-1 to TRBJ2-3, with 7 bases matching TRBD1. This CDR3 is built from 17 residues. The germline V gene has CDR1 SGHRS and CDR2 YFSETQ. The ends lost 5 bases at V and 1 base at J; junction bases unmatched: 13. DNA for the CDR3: TGCGCCAGCAGGGAAGGGGGCCCCATAGTAGGCACAGATACGCAGTATTTT. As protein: CASREGGPIVGTDTQYF.

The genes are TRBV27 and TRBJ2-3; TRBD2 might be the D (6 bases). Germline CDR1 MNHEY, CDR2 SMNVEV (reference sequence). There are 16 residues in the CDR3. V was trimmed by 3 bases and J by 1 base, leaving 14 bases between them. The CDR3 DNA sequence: TGTGCCAGCAGTTTTCGGGCGGGCGGGGGCACAGATACGCAGTATTTT. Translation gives CASSFRAGGGTDTQYF.

The CDR3 DNA follows: TGTGCCAGTAATTCGGGGACAGATAATCAGCCCCAGCATTTT. As protein: CASNSGTDNQPQHF. This chain connects TRBV19 to TRBJ1-5, with 7 nucleotides matching TRBD1. The junction had 7 bases not matched to a gene; V was cut back by 7 bases and J by 4 bases. This CDR3 contains 14 residues. The germline V gene has CDR1 LNHDA and CDR2 SQIVND (reference sequence). Full variable domain (missing parts from reference TRBV19 and TRBJ1-5): DGGITQSPKYLFRKEGQNVTLSCEQNLNHDAMYWYRQDPGQGLRLIYYSQIVNDFQKGDIAEGYSVSREKKESFPLTVTSAQKNPTAFYLCASNSGTDNQPQHFGDGTRLSIL.

Here the CDR3 reads CASSYIRTGGNYGYTF. In DNA form, the CDR3 reads TGTGCCAGCAGTTACATTCGGACAGGGGGCAACTATGGCTACACCTTC. This chain links TRBV6-5 with TRBJ1-2, with 11 bases fitting TRBD1. The CDR3 consists of 16 residues. Germline assignment: CDR1 MNHEY and CDR2 SVGAGI. Trimming cost V 2 bases and J 2 bases; bases outside gene matches: 4.

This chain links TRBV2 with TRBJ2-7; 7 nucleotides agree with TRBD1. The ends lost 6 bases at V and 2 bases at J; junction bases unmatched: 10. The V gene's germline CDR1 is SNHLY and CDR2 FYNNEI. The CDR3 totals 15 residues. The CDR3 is CASRVRQGVAYEQYF. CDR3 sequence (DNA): TGTGCCAGCAGAGTTAGGCAGGGGGTTGCCTACGAGCAGTACTTC. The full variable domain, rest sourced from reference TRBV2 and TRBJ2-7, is EPEVTQTPSHQVTQMGQEVILRCVPISNHLYFYWYRQILGQKVEFLVSFYNNEISEKSEIFDDQFSVERPDGSNFTLKIRSTKLEDSAMYFCASRVRQGVAYEQYFGPGTRLTVT.

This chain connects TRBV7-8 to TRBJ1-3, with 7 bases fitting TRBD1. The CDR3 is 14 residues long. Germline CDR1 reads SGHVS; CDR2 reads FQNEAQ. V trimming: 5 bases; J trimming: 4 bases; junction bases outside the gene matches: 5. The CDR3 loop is CASSKDRNGNTIYF. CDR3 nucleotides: TGTGCCAGCAGCAAGGACAGGAACGGAAACACCATATATTTT.

The CDR3 DNA is TGTGCCAGCAGTTCATCGGGACAGCCCTTCTCCTACGAGCAGTACTTC. It is translated as CASSSSGQPFSYEQYF. J is TRBJ2-7 and V is TRBV28; 7 positions agree with TRBD1. J lost 0 bases, V lost 4 bases, and 9 bases had no gene match. From germline, CDR1 is MDHEN and CDR2 SYDVKM. The CDR3 has 16 amino acids.

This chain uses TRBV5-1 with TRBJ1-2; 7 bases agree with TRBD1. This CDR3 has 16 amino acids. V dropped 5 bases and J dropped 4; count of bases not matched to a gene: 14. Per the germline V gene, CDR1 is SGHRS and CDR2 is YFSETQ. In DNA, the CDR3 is TGCGCCAGCAGTTCATGGAGACAGGGTATATTCTATGGCTACACCTTC. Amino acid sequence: CASSSWRQGIFYGYTF.

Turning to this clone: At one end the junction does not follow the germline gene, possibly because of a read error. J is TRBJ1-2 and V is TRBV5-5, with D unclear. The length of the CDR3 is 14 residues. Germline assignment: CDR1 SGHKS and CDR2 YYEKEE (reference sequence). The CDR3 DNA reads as TGCGCCAGCAGCCAAGTGGCCAACAACTATGGCTACACCTTC. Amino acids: CASSQVANNYGYTF.